The present TCR beta chain was sequenced within a study of identical twins' blood T cells. Per the study methods: Each donor had about 100,000 to nearly 550,000 clonotypes. TCRdb passed the 5' RACE reads through MiXCR, listing each CDR3 protein once. The V and J calls here are based on TCRdb, not the publication. The table shows 400,000 or so distinct CDR3 sequences, with 28% occurring only once. There are 16 residues in the CDR3. Germline V CDR1 and CDR2: ENHRY, SYGVKD. J was trimmed by 3 bases and V by 4 bases; bases with no gene match: 9. In regard to this clonotype: Its target is not known.

Study-level results: Twins reportedly had markedly more similar V usage than unrelated donors, even among out-of-frame TCRbeta clonotypes.

The V gene is TRBV10-3, the J gene TRBJ2-7, with 10 bases lining up with TRBD2. The clonotype comes from a woman between 18 and 49 years old in good health. Sequenced: PBMCs. Here the CDR3 DNA reads TGTGCCATCAGTGCTTCGGAACTAGCGGGGTACTACGAGCAGTACTTC. This sequence encodes CAISASELAGYYEQYF.